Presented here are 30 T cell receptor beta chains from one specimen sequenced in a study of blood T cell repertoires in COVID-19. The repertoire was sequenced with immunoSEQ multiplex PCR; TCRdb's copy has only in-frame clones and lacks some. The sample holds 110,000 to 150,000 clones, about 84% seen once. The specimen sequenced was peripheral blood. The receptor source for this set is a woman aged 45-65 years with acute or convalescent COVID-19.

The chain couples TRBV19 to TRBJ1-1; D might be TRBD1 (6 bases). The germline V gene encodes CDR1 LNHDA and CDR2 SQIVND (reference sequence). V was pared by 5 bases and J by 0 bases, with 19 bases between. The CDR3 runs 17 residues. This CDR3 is CASSVRGAVQVNTEAFF. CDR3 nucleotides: TGTGCCAGTAGTGTCCGGGGGGCCGTCCAAGTGAACACTGAAGCTTTCTTT.

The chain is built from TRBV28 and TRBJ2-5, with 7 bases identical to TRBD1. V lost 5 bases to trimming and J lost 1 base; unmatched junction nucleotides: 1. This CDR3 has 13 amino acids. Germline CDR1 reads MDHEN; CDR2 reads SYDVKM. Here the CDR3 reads CASSGTVQETQYF. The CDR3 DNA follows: TGTGCCAGCAGTGGGACAGTCCAAGAGACCCAGTACTTC.

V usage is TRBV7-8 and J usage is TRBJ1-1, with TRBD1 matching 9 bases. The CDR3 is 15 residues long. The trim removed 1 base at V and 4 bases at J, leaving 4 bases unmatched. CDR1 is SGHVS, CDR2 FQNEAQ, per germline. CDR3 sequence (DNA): TGTGCCAGCAGCTTAGGACAGGGGGGGAGCACTGAAGCTTTCTTT. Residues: CASSLGQGGSTEAFF.

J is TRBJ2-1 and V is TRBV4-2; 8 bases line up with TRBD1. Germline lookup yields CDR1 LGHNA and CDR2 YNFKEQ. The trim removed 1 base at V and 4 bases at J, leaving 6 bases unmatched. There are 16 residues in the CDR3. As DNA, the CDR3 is TGTGCCAGCAGCCAAGGGGGGGACAGGCTGTACAATGAGCAGTTCTTC. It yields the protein CASSQGGDRLYNEQFF.

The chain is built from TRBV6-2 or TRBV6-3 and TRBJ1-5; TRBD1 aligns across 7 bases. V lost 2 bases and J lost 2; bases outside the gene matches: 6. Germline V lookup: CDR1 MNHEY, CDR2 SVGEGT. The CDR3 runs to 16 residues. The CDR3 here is CASSYVAGGGNQPQHF. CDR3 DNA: TGTGCCAGCAGTTACGTGGCAGGGGGAGGCAATCAGCCCCAGCATTTT.

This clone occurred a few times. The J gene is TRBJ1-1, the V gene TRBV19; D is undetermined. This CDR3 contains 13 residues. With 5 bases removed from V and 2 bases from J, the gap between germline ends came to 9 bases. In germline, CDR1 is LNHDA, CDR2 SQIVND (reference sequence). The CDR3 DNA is TGTGCCAGTAGTCCAAAACTTAACACTGAAGCTTTCTTT. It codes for CASSPKLNTEAFF.

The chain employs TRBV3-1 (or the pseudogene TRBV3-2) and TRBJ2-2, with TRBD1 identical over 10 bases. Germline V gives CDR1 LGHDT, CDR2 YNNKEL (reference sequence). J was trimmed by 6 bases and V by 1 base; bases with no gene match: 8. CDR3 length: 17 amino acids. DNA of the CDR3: TGTGCCAGCAGCCAAGCCGGGGGACAGGGGAAGGCCGGGGAGCTGTTTTTT. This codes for CASSQAGGQGKAGELFF.

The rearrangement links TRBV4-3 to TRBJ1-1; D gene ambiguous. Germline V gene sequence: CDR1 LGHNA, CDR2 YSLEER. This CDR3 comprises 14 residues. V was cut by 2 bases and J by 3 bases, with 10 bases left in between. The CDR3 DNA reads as TGCGCCAGCAGCCAATACTTCCTGGACACTGAAGCTTTCTTT. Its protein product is CASSQYFLDTEAFF.

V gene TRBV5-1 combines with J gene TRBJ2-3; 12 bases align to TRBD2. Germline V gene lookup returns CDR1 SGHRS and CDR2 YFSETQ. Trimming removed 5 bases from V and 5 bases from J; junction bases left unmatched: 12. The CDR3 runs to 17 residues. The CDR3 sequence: CASREEPRLAGVDTQYF. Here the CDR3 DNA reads TGCGCCAGCAGAGAGGAGCCGAGACTAGCGGGGGTAGATACGCAGTATTTT. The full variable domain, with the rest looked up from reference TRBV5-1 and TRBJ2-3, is KAGVTQTPRYLIKTRGQQVTLSCSPISGHRSVSWYQQTPGQGLQFLFEYFSETQRNKGNFPGRFSGRQFSNSRSEMNVSTLELGDSALYLCASREEPRLAGVDTQYFGPGTRLTVL.

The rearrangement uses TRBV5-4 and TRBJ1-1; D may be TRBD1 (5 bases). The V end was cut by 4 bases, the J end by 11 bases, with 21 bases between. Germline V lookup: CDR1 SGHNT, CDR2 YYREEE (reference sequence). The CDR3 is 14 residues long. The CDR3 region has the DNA TGTGCCAGCAGCCCACCTACAGGCCCCCCCGGGGCTTTCTTT. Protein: CASSPPTGPPGAFF.

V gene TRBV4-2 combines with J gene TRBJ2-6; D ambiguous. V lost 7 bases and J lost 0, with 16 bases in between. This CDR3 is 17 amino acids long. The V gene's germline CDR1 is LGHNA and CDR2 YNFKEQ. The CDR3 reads CASMAGLTTSGANVLTF. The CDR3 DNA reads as TGTGCCAGCATGGCAGGCCTTACAACCTCTGGGGCCAACGTCCTGACTTTC.

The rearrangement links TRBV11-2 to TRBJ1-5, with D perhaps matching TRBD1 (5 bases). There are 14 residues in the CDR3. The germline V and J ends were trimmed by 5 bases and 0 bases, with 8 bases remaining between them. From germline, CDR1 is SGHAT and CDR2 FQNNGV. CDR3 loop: CASSGADSNQPQHF. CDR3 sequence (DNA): TGTGCCAGCAGCGGGGCGGATAGCAATCAGCCCCAGCATTTT.

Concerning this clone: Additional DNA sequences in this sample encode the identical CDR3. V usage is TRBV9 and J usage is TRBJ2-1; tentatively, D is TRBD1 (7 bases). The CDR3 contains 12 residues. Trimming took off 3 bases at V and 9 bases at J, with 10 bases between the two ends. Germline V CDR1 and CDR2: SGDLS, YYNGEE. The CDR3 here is CASSGQGGEQFF. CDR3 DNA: TGTGCCAGCAGCGGACAGGGAGGTGAGCAGTTCTTC.

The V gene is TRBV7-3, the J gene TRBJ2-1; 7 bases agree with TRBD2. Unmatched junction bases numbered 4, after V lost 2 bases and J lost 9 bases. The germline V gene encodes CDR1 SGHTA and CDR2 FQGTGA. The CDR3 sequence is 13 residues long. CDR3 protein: CASSLGEGGEQFF. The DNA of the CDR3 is TGTGCCAGCAGCTTAGGGGAGGGTGGTGAGCAGTTCTTC.

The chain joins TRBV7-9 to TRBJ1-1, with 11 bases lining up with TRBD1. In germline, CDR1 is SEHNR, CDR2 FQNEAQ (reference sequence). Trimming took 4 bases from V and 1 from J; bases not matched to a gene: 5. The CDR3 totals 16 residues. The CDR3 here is CASSSWTGGENTEAFF. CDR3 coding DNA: TGTGCCAGCAGCTCGTGGACAGGGGGCGAGAACACTGAAGCTTTCTTT.

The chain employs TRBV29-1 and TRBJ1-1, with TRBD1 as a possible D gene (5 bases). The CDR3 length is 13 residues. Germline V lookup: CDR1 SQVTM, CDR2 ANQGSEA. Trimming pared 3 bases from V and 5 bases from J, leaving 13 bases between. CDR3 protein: CSVDSRVGTEAFF. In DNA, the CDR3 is TGCAGCGTTGATAGCAGGGTTGGGACTGAAGCTTTCTTT.

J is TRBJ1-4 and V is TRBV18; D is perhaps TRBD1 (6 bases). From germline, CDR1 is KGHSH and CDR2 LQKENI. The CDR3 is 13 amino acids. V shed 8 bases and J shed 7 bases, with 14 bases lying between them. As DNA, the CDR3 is TGTGCCAGCCCAACATCCAGGGGTGAAAAACTGTTTTTT. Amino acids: CASPTSRGEKLFF.

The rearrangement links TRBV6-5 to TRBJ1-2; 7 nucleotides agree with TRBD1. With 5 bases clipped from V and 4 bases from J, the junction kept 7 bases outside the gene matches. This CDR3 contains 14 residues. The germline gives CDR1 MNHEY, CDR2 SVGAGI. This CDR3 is CASSRVGDSYGYTF. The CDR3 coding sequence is TGTGCCAGCAGTAGAGTCGGGGACAGCTATGGCTACACCTTC.

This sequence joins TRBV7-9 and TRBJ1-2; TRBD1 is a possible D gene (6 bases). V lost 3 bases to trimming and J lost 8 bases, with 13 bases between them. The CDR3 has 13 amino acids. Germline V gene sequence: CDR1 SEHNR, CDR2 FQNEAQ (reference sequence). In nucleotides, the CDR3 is TGTGCCAGCAGCTTCCGGGACAACCGGGGCTACACCTTC. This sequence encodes CASSFRDNRGYTF.

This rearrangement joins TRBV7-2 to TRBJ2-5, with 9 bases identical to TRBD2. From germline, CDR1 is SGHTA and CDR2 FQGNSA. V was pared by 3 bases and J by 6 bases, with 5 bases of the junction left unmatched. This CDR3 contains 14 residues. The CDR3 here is CASSFGSGGQTQYF. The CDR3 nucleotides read TGTGCCAGCAGCTTCGGTAGCGGGGGACAGACCCAGTACTTC. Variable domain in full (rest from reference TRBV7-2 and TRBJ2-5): GAGVSQSPSNKVTEKGKDVELRCDPISGHTALYWYRQSLGQGLEFLIYFQGNSAPDKSGLPSDRFSAERTGGSVSTLTIQRTQQEDSAVYLCASSFGSGGQTQYFGPGTRLLVL.

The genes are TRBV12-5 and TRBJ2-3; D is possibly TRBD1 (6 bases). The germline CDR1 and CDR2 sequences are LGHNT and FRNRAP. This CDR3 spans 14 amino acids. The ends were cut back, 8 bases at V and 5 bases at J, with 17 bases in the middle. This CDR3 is CASRGMGTEDTQYF. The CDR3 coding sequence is TGTGCTAGTAGGGGGATGGGGACGGAAGATACGCAGTATTTT.

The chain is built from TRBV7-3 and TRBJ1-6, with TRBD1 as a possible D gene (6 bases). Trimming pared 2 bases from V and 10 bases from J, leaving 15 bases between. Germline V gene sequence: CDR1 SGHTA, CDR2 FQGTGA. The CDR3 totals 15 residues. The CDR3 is CASSLGPTGQSPLHF. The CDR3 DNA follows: TGTGCCAGCAGCTTAGGACCCACAGGGCAATCACCCCTCCACTTT.

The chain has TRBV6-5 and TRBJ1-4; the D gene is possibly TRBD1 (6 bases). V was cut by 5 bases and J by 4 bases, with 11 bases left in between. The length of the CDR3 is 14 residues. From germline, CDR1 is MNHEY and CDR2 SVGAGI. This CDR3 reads CASSNQQGNEKLFF. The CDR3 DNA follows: TGTGCCAGCAGTAACCAACAGGGTAATGAAAAACTGTTTTTT.

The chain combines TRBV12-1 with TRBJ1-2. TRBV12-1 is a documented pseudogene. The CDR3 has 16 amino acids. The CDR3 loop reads CASSPPDCGASGGYTF. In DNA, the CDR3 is TGTGCCAGCAGCCCACCCGATTGCGGGGCCAGCGGAGGCTACACCTTC.

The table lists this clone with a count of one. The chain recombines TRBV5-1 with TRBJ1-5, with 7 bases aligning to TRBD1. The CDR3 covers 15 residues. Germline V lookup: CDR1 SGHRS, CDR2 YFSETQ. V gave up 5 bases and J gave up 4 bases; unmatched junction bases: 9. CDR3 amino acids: CASRPGTEINQPQHF. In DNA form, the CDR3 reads TGCGCCAGCAGGCCCGGGACAGAGATAAATCAGCCCCAGCATTTT. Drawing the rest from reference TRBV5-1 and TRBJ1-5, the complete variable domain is KAGVTQTPRYLIKTRGQQVTLSCSPISGHRSVSWYQQTPGQGLQFLFEYFSETQRNKGNFPGRFSGRQFSNSRSEMNVSTLELGDSALYLCASRPGTEINQPQHFGDGTRLSIL.

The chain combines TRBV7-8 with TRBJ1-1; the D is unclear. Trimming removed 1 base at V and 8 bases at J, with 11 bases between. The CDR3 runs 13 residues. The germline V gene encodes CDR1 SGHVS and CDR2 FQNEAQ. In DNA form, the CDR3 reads TGTGCCAGCAGCTTAGAGAGGTTTGCGGAAGCTTTCTTT. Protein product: CASSLERFAEAFF.

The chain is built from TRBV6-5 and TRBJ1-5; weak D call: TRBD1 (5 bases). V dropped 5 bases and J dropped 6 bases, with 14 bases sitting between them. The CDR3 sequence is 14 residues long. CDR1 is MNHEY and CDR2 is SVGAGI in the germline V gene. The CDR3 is CASSPLLGGQPQHF. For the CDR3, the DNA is TGTGCCAGCAGTCCACTACTGGGGGGTCAGCCCCAGCATTTT.

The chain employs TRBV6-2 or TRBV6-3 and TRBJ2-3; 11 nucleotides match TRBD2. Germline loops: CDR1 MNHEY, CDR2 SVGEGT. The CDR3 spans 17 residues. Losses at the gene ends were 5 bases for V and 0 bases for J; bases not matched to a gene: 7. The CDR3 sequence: CASSQGLAEPSTDTQYF. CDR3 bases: TGTGCCAGCAGTCAGGGACTAGCGGAACCTAGCACAGATACGCAGTATTTT.

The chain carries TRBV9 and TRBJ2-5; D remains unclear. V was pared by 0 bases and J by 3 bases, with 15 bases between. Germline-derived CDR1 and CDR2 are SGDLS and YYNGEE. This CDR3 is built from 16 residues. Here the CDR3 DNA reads TGTGCCAGCAGCGTAGGGGCCCTTCTTCAAAAAGAGACCCAGTACTTC. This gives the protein CASSVGALLQKETQYF.

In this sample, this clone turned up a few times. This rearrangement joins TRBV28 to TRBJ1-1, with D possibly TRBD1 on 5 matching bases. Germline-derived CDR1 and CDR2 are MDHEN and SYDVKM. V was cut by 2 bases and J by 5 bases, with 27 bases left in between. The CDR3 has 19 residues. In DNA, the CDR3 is TGTGCCAGCAGTTTAGGGGGGACGGGCTTAGGGAAAGCGAGGACTGAAGCTTTCTTT. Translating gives CASSLGGTGLGKARTEAFF.